This T cell receptor beta chain was retrieved from a study of blood T cell repertoires in COVID-19. Study-wide background: From the United States, Italy and Spain came samples of acute and convalescent COVID-19. From T cells, B-cell-depleted T cells, or PBMCs came the material, which was cDNA or gDNA.

As processed by the authors: Amplification with reference gene primers provided the estimates of nucleated cell counts. Assay used: immunoSEQ multiplex PCR; TCRdb lists only in-frame clones, some missing. For V, J and clone size, that table is used; D and trimming come from the DNA. The sample lists around 61,000 clones, about nine tenths occurring once. Germline CDR1 is SGHTA and CDR2 is FQGTGA. The CDR3 is 14 amino acids. The V end lost 3 bases, the J end lost 5 bases, and 10 bases lay between the germline ends. The sequence came from a man between 45 and 60 years old with active COVID-19. V gene TRBV7-3 combines with J gene TRBJ2-2, with a tentative D call TRBD1 (6 bases). Sequencing was carried out using peripheral blood. CDR3 sequence reads: CASSLPTGTGELFF. CDR3 nucleotide sequence: TGTGCCAGCAGCTTGCCGACAGGTACCGGGGAGCTGTTTTTT.